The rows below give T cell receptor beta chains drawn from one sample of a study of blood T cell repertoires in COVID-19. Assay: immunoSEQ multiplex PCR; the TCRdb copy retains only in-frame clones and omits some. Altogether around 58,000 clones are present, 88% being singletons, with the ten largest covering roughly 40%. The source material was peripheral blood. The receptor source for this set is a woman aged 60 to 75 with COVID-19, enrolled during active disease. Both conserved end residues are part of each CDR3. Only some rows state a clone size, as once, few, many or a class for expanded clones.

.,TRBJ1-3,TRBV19,CASTGLGRTSSGNTIYF
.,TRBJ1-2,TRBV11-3,CASSSGTWGYTF
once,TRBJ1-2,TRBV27,CASPDTRSLRQGNYGYTF
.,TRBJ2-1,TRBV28,CASSPGLAGTYNEQFF
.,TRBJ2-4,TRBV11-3,CASSDRTGGADIQYF
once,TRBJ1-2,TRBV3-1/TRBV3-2,CASSLRTGGHGYTF
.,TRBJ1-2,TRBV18,CASSLLREGSDGYTF
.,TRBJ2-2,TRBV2,CASSEARGTGSTGELFF
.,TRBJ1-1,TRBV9,CASSPTGGVDTEAFF
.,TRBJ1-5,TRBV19,CASSIDLQGYQPQHF
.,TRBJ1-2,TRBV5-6,CASSSQGAQGYTF
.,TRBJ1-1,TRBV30,CAWSVEGQAFF
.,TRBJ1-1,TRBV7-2,CASSLFFPRGAGGNTEAFF
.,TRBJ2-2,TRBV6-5,CASSLTGLAAGELFF
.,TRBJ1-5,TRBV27,CASSPGQAPNQPQHF
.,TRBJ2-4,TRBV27,CASSKTGNIQYF
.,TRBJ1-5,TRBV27,CASTPGGASNQPQHF
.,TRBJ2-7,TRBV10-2,CASSRQESSYEQYF
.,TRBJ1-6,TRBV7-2,CASSLDGTGVNSPLHF
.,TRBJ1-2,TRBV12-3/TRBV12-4,CASSWGQVYGYTF
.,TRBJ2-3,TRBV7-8,CASSFGRAGTDTQYF
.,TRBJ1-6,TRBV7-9,CASSPRTGGFNSPLHF
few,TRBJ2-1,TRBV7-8,CASSLDGSQGYNEQFF
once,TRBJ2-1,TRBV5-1,CASSLSRYNEQFF
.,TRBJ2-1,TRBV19,CASSIGLAKTLYNEQFF
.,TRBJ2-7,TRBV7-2,CASSKSPGTSVSYEQYF
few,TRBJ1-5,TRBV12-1,CASSHQGQGREGEGQPQHF
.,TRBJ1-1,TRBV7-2,CASSRQGFGTEAFF
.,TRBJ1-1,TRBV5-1,CASSFSGITEAFF
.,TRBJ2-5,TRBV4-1,CASSQSRVVAETQYF
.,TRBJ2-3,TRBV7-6,CASSLDPPGAGLTDTQYF
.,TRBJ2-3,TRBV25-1,CASSESVAGSTDTQYF
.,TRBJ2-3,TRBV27,CASRRDFASTDTQYF
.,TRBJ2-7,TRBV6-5,CATDTGPEQYF
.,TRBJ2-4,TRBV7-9,CASSLGTGIAKNIQYF
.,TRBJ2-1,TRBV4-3,CASSQDSYNEQFF
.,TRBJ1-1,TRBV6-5,CASSMTPNTEAFF
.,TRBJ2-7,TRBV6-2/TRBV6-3,CASSYLGQGLTYEQYF
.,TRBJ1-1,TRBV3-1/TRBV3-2,CASSRDRDRNTEAFF
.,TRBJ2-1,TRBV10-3,CAISSRTGNEQFF
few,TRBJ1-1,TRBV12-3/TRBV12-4,CASTKRSGTEAFF
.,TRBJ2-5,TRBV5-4,CASSLAGAGETQYF
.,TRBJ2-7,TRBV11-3,CASSRRDSYEQYF
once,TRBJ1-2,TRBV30,CAWSGQVGYGYTF
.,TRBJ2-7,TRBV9,CASSSGLAGAASYEQYF
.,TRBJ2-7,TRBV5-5,CASSSGAGGFWEQYF
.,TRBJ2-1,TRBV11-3,CASRFTGVVYNEQFF
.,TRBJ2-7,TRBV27,CASSDRGPYEQYF